This TCR beta chain was profiled in a study of spatial heterogeneity in lung cancer (dated by TCRdb to about 2019). Study-wide context: Beta-chain transcripts were consistently detected in greater numbers than alpha-chain transcripts, which likely reflects a higher abundance of beta-chain transcripts. TCR transcript counts in tumor regions correlated strongly with a T cell transcriptional module score from matched bulk RNA-seq. In the raw uncorrected reads, each unique combination of TCR and UMI appeared more than ten times on average. TCR alpha and beta repertoires were quantitatively compared across multiple tumor regions, matched nontumor lung and blood in non-small cell lung cancer. Nonsynonymous mutation counts, determined by whole-exome sequencing of tumor tissue, were related to features of the TCR repertoire. At surgery, around 200 tumor regions, 61 to 75 matched nontumor lung samples and about 56 PBMC samples were TCR-sequenced for both alpha and beta chains. The paper's findings and limits, for the study overall: Additional single-cell paired TCR alpha and beta sequencing was considered necessary to confirm, at a functional level, the hypothesis that regional TCRs recognize regional mutations. TCR-seq was estimated to cover only about 7.6% of tumor T cells for alpha chains and 13% for beta chains. The tumor nonsynonymous mutation count correlated with the number of expanded intratumoral alpha and beta TCRs. The count of ubiquitous expanded TCRs correlated with the count of ubiquitous nonsynonymous mutations, and the count of regional expanded TCRs correlated with the count of regional nonsynonymous mutations.

From cysteine to phenylalanine, the CDR3 is 15 amino acids long. This entry keeps only the CDR3 DNA: 45 bases, framed from base 1. V and J lose 3 bases and 5 bases, and a span of 14 bases separates them. Per the germline V gene, SGHTA is the CDR1 and FQGNSA is the CDR2. This clonotype is described as medium-sized (0.01 to 0.1%). This receptor's antigen is unknown. The record has no base qualities; no much larger clone is one base away. The protocol used for the library was 5' RACE. Sequencing took place on a NextSeq 500. In the TCR library protocol, a unique molecular identifier was attached to each TCR cDNA molecule so that PCR and sequencing errors could be corrected. The study's processing was this. Decombinator tools were used for TCR identification, UMI-based error correction and CDR3 extraction. TCRs above a frequency of 2 per 1,000, corresponding to the top 1% of the tumor frequency distribution, were defined as expanded. Expanded tumor TCRs were classed as regional if statistically deemed absent (corrected P<0.05) from at least one tumor region, otherwise ubiquitous. Renyi diversity was calculated using the R vegan package after each repertoire was subsampled 100 times to 5,000 TCRs. CDR3 similarity networks were constructed using string-kernel similarity of amino acid triplets, with links drawn between CDR3s whose pairwise similarity was above 0.82. TCRdb reran the public reads through fastp at Q25 and MiXCR, keeping productive beta chains. CDR3 protein sequences are deduplicated, and each keeps its most common genes and DNA. The V and J calls reflect TCRdb's pipeline rather than the authors' work. The table for this sample lists roughly 5,200 distinct CDR3 sequences; around 4% of them were counted only once. Around 24% of the sample rests with the top ten.

The time point label of this sample denotes: sample taken at primary tumor resection. Donors were some 67 patients with early-stage, untreated non-small cell lung cancer from the lung TRACERx cohort. Without any cell sorting, TCR sequencing was performed on whole RNA extracted either from tumor and nontumor lung tissue or from cryopreserved PBMC samples. Only patients for whom sufficient RNA was available from at least two tumor regions were selected for TCR sequencing. A lung pathologist reviewed the tumor and adjacent nontumor lung specimens before the specimens were selected. The clonotype was recovered from a female donor with early-stage non-small cell lung cancer. The chain was built from TRBV7-2 and TRBJ2-1, with no confident D gene call. The sequenced sample was lung tumor tissue, obtained at surgery. In nucleotides, the sequence is TGTGCCAGCAGCTTGGGCCCAGCGAGAGACAATGAGCAGTTCTTC. This is translated as CASSLGPARDNEQFF.